The clone carrying this T cell receptor beta chain has just a few counts. The antigen is not known. MiXCR, applied by TCRdb to the reads, yields one record per CDR3 protein. The repertoire holds 600,000 to 700,000 distinct CDR3 sequences, with roughly 36% as singletons. These data belong to a study of T cell repertoires in cytomegalovirus infection. Germline CDR1 is SNHLY and CDR2 is FYNNEI. CDR3 size: 15 residues. The germline V and J ends were trimmed by 6 bases and 6 bases, with 17 bases remaining between them. The rearrangement links TRBV2 to TRBJ2-2; D call uncertain. The material sequenced was cultured PBMCs, taken from culture after CMV antigen stimulation. The receptor comes from a human donor in good health (CMV status not recorded). Some clones in this sample may be carry-over from other donors' samples. The CDR3 protein is CASRGYFPRPGELFF. CDR3 bases: TGTGCCAGCAGGGGCTACTTTCCAAGGCCCGGGGAGCTGTTTTTT.